What follows are 15 T cell receptor beta chains derived from one specimen sequenced in a study of blood T cell repertoires in COVID-19 (dated by TCRdb to 2020 to 2022). Libraries came from the immunoSEQ multiplex PCR assay. TCRdb obtained this table from immuneACCESS and retained in-frame rearrangements with V and J assigned. These tables miss some clones; where compared with another copy, unresolved V genes account for less than half of the shortfall, and the remainder is unexplained. The sample table records about 150,000 clones; around 86% of these occur just once. The ten largest clones represent roughly 6.6% of the sample. Sequencing was carried out using peripheral blood. The source of these receptors is an elderly man with acute or convalescent COVID-19.

The chain uses TRBV25-1 and TRBJ1-1, with 7 bases aligning to TRBD1. Germline V gene sequence: CDR1 MGHDK, CDR2 SYGVNS. The CDR3 is 14 amino acids. Germline trimming cut 4 bases from V and 1 base from J; bases unmatched to any gene: 3. For the CDR3, the DNA is TGTGCCAGCAGTGCACAGGGGACGAACACTGAAGCTTTCTTT. Its translation: CASSAQGTNTEAFF.

The chain recombines TRBV5-1 with TRBJ2-7; the D gene is possibly TRBD2 (5 bases). The CDR3 has 14 amino acids. Germline V lookup: CDR1 SGHRS, CDR2 YFSETQ. Trimming took 4 bases from V and 0 from J, leaving 11 bases between them. CDR3 residues: CASSGGPSSYEQYF. The CDR3 region has the DNA TGCGCCAGCAGCGGAGGCCCGAGCTCCTACGAGCAGTACTTC.

This clone was counted only a few times. The J gene is TRBJ1-6, the V gene TRBV9; TRBD1 is a possible D gene (6 bases). Trimming cost V 4 bases and J 7 bases, with 18 bases left between them. The CDR3 is 16 amino acids. Germline CDR1 and CDR2: SGDLS and YYNGEE. Here the CDR3 reads CASSPGRAGENSPLHF. The CDR3, as DNA: TGTGCCAGCAGCCCTGGAAGGGCAGGGGAAAATTCACCCCTCCACTTT.

This chain joins TRBV27 and TRBJ2-6; 7 bases map to TRBD1. Germline loops: CDR1 MNHEY, CDR2 SMNVEV (reference sequence). V trimming: 5 bases; J trimming: 2 bases; junction bases outside the gene matches: 6. The CDR3 consists of 16 residues. CDR3 in DNA: TGTGCCAGCAGTAAAATAACAGGGGCTGGGGCCAACGTCCTGACTTTC. Amino acid sequence: CASSKITGAGANVLTF.

The gene calls are TRBV24-1 and TRBJ2-1; the match to TRBD2 covers 11 bases. V gave up 5 bases and J gave up 8 bases; unmatched junction bases: 7. Germline-derived CDR1 and CDR2 are KGHDR and SFDVKD. This CDR3 comprises 15 residues. The CDR3 DNA reads TGTGCCACCAGTGGAACTAGCGGGAGAGTCTATGAGCAGTTCTTC. Protein: CATSGTSGRVYEQFF.

The CDR3 reads CASSWEAGGPGGYTF. The CDR3 nucleotides are TGCGCCAGCAGCTGGGAAGCAGGGGGCCCGGGTGGCTACACCTTC. V gene TRBV5-1 combines with J gene TRBJ1-2; TRBD1 matches at 8 bases. V shed 3 bases, J shed 7 bases, and the junction held 11 bases outside the gene matches. Per the germline V gene, CDR1 is SGHRS and CDR2 is YFSETQ. CDR3 size: 15 residues.

The chain joins TRBV11-1 to TRBJ2-3, with TRBD1 matching over 8 bases. V was pared by 1 base and J by 0 bases, with 3 bases of the junction left unmatched. Germline CDR1 is SGHAT and CDR2 is FQDESV (reference sequence). There are 16 residues in the CDR3. The CDR3 DNA follows: TGTGCCAGCAGCTTAGTTACAGGGGGAAGCACAGATACGCAGTATTTT. Translation: CASSLVTGGSTDTQYF.

This clone came up a few times. This chain connects TRBV27 to TRBJ2-7, with D perhaps TRBD1 (6 bases). This CDR3 is 14 amino acids long. Germline V CDR1 and CDR2: MNHEY, SMNVEV (reference sequence). V was trimmed by 3 bases and J by 6 bases, leaving 15 bases between them. The CDR3 nucleotides read TGTGCCAGCAGTTTGAGACAGGCCATAGGCGAGCAGTACTTC. Translation gives CASSLRQAIGEQYF.

This chain uses TRBV11-2 with TRBJ2-3; possibly TRBD2 for D (7 bases). The CDR3 extends over 15 amino acids. V gave up 3 bases and J gave up 0 bases, with 10 bases separating them. CDR1 is SGHAT, CDR2 FQNNGV, per germline. DNA of the CDR3: TGTGCCAGCAGCTTTCGCGGGGGCAGCACAGATACGCAGTATTTT. Protein product: CASSFRGGSTDTQYF.

J is TRBJ1-1 and V is TRBV28, with D possibly being TRBD1 (6 bases). The V gene's germline CDR1 is MDHEN and CDR2 SYDVKM. The CDR3 spans 13 residues. V lost 6 bases, J lost 9 bases, and 17 bases lay in between. The CDR3 protein is CASREGGGVKAFF. CDR3 sequence (DNA): TGTGCCAGCAGGGAAGGGGGGGGAGTTAAAGCTTTCTTT.

V and J are TRBV6-1 and TRBJ2-1, with 9 positions matching TRBD2. Trimming took 0 bases from V and 0 from J; bases not matched to a gene: 9. This CDR3 spans 19 amino acids. The germline CDR1 and CDR2 sequences are MNHNS and SASEGT. CDR3 coding DNA: TGTGCCAGCAGTGAAGCTTTGAGCGGGGGGCCTGGCTCCTACAATGAGCAGTTCTTC. It yields the protein CASSEALSGGPGSYNEQFF.

The V and J genes are TRBV5-5 and TRBJ1-5, with 7 bases identical to TRBD1. Germline V lookup: CDR1 SGHKS, CDR2 YYEKEE (reference sequence). This CDR3 spans 14 amino acids. J lost 7 bases, V lost 1 base, and 5 bases had no gene match. The DNA for the CDR3 is TGTGCCAGCAGCTTGAGCCAGGGGGGACAGCCCCAGCATTTT. Translated: CASSLSQGGQPQHF.

This clone was detected once. The genes are TRBV9 and TRBJ2-6; 9 bases fit TRBD1. Germline loops: CDR1 SGDLS, CDR2 YYNGEE. Trimming took 1 base from V and 1 from J; bases not matched to a gene: 6. The CDR3 is 18 residues long. CDR3 region: CASSVSTGGASGANVLTF. CDR3 DNA: TGTGCCAGCAGCGTAAGTACAGGGGGCGCATCTGGGGCCAACGTCCTGACTTTC.

The V call is TRBV5-1, the J call TRBJ2-6; D is undetermined. CDR1 and CDR2 (germline): SGHRS, YFSETQ. V lost 5 bases to trimming and J lost 0 bases, with 12 bases between them. There are 16 residues in the CDR3. CDR3 residues: CASSPGFSSGANVLTF. DNA for the CDR3: TGCGCCAGCAGTCCGGGTTTTAGCTCTGGGGCCAACGTCCTGACTTTC.

V gene TRBV5-5 combines with J gene TRBJ1-2, with a possible D match to TRBD1 (5 bases). This CDR3 is built from 13 residues. CDR1 is SGHKS, CDR2 YYEKEE, per germline (reference sequence). Trimming took off 4 bases at V and 8 bases at J, with 15 bases between the two ends. The chain's CDR3 is CASSPDIDGGYTF. CDR3 coding DNA: TGTGCCAGCAGCCCGGACATTGACGGGGGCTACACCTTC.